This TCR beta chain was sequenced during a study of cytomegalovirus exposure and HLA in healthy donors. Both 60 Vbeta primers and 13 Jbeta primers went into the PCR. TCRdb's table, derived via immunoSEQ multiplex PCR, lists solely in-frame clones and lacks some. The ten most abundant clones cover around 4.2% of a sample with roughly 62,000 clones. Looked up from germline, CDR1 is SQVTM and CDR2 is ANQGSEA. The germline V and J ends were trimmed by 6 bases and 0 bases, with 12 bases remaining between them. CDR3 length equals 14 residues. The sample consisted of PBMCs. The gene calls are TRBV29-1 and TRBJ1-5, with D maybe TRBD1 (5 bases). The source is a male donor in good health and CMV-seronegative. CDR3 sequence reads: CSVASGYSNQPQHF. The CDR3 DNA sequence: TGCAGCGTGGCCTCAGGGTATAGCAATCAGCCCCAGCATTTT.